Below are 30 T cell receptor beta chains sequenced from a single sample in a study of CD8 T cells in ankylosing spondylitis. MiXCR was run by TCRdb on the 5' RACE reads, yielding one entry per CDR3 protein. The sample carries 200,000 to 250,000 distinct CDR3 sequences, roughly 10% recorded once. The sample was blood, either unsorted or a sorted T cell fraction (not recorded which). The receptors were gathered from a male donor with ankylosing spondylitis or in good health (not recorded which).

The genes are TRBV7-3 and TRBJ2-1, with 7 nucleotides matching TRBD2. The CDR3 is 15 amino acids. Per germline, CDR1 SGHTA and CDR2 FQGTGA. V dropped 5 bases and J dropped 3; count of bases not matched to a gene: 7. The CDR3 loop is CASSPQTSSYNEQFF. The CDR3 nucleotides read TGTGCCAGCAGCCCGCAGACTAGCAGCTACAATGAGCAGTTCTTC.

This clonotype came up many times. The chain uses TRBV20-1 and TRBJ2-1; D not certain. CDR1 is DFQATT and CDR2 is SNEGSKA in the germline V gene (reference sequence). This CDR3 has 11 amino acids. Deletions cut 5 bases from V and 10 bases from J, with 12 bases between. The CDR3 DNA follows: TGCAGTGCTGGCGAGTTGGGAGAGCAGTTCTTC. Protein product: CSAGELGEQFF.

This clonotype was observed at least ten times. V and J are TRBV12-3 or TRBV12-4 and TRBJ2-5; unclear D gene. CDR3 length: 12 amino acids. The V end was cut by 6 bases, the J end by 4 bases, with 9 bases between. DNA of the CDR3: TGTGCCAGCAGCTTTGGTGGAGAGACCCAGTACTTC. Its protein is CASSFGGETQYF.

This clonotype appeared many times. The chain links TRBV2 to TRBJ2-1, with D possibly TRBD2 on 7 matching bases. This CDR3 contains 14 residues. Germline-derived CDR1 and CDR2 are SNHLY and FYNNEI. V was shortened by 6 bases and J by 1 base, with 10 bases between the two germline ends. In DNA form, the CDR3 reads TGTGCCAGCAGAGAGGGGGGGTCCTACAATGAGCAGTTCTTC. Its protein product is CASREGGSYNEQFF.

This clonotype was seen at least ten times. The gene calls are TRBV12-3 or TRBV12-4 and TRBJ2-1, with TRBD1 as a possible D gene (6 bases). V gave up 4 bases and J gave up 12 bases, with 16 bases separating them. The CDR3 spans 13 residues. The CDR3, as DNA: TGTGCCAGCAGTTCCCAGGGGCAAACAGGGCAGTTCTTC. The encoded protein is CASSSQGQTGQFF.

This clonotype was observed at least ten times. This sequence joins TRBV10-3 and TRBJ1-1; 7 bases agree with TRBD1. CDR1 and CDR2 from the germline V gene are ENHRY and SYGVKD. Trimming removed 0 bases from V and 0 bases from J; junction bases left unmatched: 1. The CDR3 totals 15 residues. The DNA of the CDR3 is TGTGCCATCAGTGAGTCCCAGGGGGTGAACACTGAAGCTTTCTTT. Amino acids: CAISESQGVNTEAFF.

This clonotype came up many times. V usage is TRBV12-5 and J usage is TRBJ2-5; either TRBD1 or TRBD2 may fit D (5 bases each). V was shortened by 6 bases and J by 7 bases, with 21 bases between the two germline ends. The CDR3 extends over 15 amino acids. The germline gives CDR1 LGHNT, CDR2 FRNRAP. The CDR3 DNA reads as TGTGCTAGTGGCACCGAAAGTTGGCCTGGGGGGACCCAGTACTTC. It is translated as CASGTESWPGGTQYF.

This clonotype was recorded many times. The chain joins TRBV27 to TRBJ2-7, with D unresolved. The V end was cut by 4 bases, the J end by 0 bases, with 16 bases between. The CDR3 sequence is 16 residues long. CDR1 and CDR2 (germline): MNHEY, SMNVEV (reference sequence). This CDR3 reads CASSSTLRFGSYEQYF. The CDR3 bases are TGTGCCAGCAGTTCGACTCTCCGATTCGGCTCCTACGAGCAGTACTTC.

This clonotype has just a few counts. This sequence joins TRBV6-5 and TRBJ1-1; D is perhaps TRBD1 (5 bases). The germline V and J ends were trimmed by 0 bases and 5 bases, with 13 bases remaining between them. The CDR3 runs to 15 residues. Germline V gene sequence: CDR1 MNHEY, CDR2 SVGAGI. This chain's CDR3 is CASSYSTQGSTEAFF. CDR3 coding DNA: TGTGCCAGCAGTTACTCGACGCAGGGTAGTACTGAAGCTTTCTTT.

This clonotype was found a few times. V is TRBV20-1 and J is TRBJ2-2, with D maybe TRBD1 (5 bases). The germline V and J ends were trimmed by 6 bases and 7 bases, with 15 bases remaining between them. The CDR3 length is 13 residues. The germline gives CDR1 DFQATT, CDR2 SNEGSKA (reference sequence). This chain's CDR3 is CSAQDPVGGELFF. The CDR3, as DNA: TGCAGTGCACAGGACCCAGTGGGCGGGGAGCTGTTTTTT.

CDR3 loop: CSARSDGNTEAFF. As DNA, the CDR3 is TGCAGTGCTAGGTCGGACGGGAACACTGAAGCTTTCTTT. The chain combines TRBV20-1 with TRBJ1-1; D remains unclear. The V end lost 3 bases, the J end lost 1 base, and 9 bases lay between the germline ends. The CDR3 has 13 residues. Germline assignment: CDR1 DFQATT and CDR2 SNEGSKA (reference sequence).

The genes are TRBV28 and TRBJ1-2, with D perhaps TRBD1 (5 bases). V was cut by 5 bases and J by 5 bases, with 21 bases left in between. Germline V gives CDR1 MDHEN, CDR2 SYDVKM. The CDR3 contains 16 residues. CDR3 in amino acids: CASSKMGTGMWYGYTF. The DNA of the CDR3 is TGTGCCAGCAGTAAGATGGGGACGGGGATGTGGTATGGCTACACCTTC.

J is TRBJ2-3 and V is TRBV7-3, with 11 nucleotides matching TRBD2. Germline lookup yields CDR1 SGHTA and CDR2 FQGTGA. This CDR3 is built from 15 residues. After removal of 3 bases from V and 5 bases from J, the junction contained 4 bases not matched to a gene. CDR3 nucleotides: TGTGCCAGCAGCTTTAGCGGGGGGGCTTTAGATACGCAGTATTTT. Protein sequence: CASSFSGGALDTQYF.

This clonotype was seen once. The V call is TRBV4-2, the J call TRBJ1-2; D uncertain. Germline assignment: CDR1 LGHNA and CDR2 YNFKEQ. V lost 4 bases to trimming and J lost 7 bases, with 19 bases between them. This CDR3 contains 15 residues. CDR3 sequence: CASSPSIDRVSGYTF. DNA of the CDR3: TGTGCCAGCAGCCCTTCTATCGATAGGGTCTCTGGCTACACCTTC.

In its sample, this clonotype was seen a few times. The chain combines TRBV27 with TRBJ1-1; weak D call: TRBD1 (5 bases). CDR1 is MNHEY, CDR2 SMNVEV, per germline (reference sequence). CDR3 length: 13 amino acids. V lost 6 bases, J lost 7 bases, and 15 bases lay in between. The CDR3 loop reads CASSLGGTGEAFF. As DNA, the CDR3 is TGTGCCAGCAGCCTTGGGGGAACGGGTGAAGCTTTCTTT.

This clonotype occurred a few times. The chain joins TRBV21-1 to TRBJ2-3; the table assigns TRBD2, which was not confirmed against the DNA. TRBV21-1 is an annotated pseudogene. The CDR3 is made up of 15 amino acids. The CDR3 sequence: CASSPPASGTDTQYF. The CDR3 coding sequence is TGTGCCAGCAGCCCCCCCGCTAGCGGCACAGATACGCAGTATTTT.

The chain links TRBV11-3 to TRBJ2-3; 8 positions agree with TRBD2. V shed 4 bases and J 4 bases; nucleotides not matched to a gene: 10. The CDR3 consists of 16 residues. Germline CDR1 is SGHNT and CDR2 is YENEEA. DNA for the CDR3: TGTGCCAGCAGCTCAAGGGGAGCGGGGGCAGCAGATACGCAGTATTTT. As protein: CASSSRGAGAADTQYF.

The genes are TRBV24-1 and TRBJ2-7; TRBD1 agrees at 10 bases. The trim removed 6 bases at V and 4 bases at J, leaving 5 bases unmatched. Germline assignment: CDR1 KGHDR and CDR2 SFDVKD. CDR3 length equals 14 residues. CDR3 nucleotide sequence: TGTGCCACCAGTCCTGGGACAGGGGATTACGAGCAGTACTTC. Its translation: CATSPGTGDYEQYF.

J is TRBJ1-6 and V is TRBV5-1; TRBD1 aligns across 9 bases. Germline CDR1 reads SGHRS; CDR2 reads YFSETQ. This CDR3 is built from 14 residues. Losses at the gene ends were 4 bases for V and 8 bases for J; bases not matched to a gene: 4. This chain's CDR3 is CASSPGQGYSPLHF. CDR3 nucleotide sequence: TGCGCCAGCAGCCCGGGACAGGGTTATTCACCCCTCCACTTT.

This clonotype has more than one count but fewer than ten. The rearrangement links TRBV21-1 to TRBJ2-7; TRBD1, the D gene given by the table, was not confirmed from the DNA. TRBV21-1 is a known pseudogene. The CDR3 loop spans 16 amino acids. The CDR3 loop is CASSASKWWRADEQYF. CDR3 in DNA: TGTGCCAGCAGCGCATCCAAGTGGTGGCGCGCGGACGAGCAGTACTTC.

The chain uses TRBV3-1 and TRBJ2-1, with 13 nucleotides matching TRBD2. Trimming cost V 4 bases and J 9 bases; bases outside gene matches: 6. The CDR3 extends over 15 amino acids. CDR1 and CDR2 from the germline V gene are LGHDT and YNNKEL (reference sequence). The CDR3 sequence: CASSPGLAGVSEQFF. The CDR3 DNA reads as TGTGCCAGCAGCCCTGGACTAGCGGGAGTATCTGAGCAGTTCTTC.

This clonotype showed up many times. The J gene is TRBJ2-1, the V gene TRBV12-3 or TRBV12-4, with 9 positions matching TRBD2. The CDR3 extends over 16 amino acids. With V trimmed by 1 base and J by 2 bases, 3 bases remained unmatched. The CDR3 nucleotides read TGTGCCAGCAGTTTAGGAGCGGGGGGCCCCTACAATGAGCAGTTCTTC. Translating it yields CASSLGAGGPYNEQFF.

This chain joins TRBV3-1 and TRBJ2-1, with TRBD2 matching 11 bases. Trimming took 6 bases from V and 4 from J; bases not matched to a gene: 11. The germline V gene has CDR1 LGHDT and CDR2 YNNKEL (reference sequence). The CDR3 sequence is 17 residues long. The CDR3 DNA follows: TGTGCCAGCAGTCAAAGACCTAGCGGGGGGCCGTACAATGAGCAGTTCTTC. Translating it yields CASSQRPSGGPYNEQFF.

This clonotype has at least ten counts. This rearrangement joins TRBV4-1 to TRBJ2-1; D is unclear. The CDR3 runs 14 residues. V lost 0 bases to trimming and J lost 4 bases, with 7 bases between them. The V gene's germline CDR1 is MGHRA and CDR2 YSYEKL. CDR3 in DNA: TGCGCCAGCAGCCAAGATAAAGGGTACAATGAGCAGTTCTTC. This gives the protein CASSQDKGYNEQFF.

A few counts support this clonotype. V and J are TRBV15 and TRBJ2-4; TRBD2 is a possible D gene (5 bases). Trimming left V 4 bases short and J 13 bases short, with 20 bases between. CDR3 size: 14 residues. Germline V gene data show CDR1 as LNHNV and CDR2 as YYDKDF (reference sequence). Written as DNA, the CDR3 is TGTGCCACCAGCACCCGTTTGGGCGGAGGCACACAGTACTTC. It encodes CATSTRLGGGTQYF. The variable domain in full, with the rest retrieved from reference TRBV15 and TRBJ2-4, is DAMVIQNPRYQVTQFGKPVTLSCSQTLNHNVMYWYQQKSSQAPKLLFHYYDKDFNNEADTPDNFQSRRPNTSFCFLDIRSPGLGDTAMYLCATSTRLGGGTQYFGAGTRLSVL.

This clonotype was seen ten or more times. This CDR3 is CASTQGLGAFF. CDR3 in DNA: TGTGCCAGCACCCAAGGCCTGGGGGCTTTCTTT. The chain employs TRBV6-6 and TRBJ1-1; no clear D gene. CDR3 length: 11 residues. V was shortened by 7 bases and J by 11 bases, with 14 bases between the two germline ends. The V gene's germline CDR1 is MNHNY and CDR2 SVGAGI (reference sequence).

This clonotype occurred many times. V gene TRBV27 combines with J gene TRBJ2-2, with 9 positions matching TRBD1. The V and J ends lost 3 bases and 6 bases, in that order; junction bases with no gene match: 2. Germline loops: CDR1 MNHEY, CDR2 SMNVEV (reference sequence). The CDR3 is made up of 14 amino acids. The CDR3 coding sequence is TGTGCCAGCAGTTTGGGGACAGGGTCCGGGGAGCTGTTTTTT. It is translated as CASSLGTGSGELFF.

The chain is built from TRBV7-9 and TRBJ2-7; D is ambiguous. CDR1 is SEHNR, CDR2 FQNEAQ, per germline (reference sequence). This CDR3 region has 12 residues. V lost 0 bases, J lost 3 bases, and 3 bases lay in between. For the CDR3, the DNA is TGTGCCAGCAGCTTAGCAAACTACGAGCAGTACTTC. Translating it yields CASSLANYEQYF.

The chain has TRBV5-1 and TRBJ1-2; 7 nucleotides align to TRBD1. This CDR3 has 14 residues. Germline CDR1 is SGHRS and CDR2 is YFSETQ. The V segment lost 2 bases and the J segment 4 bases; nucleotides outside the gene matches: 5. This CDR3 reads CASSLSRDSYGYTF. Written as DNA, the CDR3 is TGCGCCAGCAGCTTAAGTCGGGACAGCTATGGCTACACCTTC.

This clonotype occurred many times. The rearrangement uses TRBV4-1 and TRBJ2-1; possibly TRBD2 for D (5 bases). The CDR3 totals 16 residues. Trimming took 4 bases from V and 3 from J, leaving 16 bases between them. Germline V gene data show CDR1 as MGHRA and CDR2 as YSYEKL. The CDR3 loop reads CASSLHPAGDYNEQFF. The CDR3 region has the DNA TGCGCCAGCAGCCTCCACCCCGCGGGTGACTACAATGAGCAGTTCTTC.